These T cell receptor beta chains were read from a single sample in a study of blood T cell repertoires in COVID-19. The method was immunoSEQ multiplex PCR; TCRdb's version includes in-frame clones alone and lacks a portion of them. The top ten hold approximately 5.3% of the sample, which has more than 95,000 clones, about 83% seen once. Specimen: peripheral blood. These receptors came from a human donor in a cohort sampled during active COVID-19. CDR3s include the opening cysteine and the closing phenylalanine or tryptophan. The D gene is left open where the match is weak. A clone size is listed for some rows: how often the clone was seen (once, few, many), or a class if it is expanded.

clone size	CDR3 length	V gene	J gene	D gene	CDR3 DNA	CDR3 protein
-	17	TRBV29-1	TRBJ2-4	TRBD2	TGCAGCGTTCTGCTAGCGGGAGGCATACTAGCCAAAAACATTCAGTACTTC	CSVLLAGGILAKNIQYF
-	17	TRBV19	TRBJ2-6	-	TGTGCCAGTAGTATAGGGCAGGGGAGCTCTGGGGCCAACGTCCTGACTTTC	CASSIGQGSSGANVLTF
once	13	TRBV18	TRBJ2-1	TRBD1	TGTGCCAGCTCACCGACAGGGACCAATGAGCAGTTCTTC	CASSPTGTNEQFF
-	13	TRBV2	TRBJ2-7	-	TGTGCCAGCAGTGGTCAGCGCGACTACGAGCAGTACTTC	CASSGQRDYEQYF
-	15	TRBV7-9	TRBJ2-7	TRBD1	TGTGCCAGCAGCTCCTTTGACAGGGGACGGTACGAGCAGTACTTC	CASSSFDRGRYEQYF
-	13	TRBV12-3/TRBV12-4	TRBJ2-3	-	TGTGCCAGCACAACCAGTAAAGAACATACGCAGTATTTT	CASTTSKEHTQYF
once	13	TRBV7-9	TRBJ1-2	-	TGTGCCAGCAGCGTCGGGTTCAACTATGGCTACACCTTC	CASSVGFNYGYTF
-	13	TRBV6-5	TRBJ1-2	-	TGTGCCAGCAGTTACAGGGAGCGGCAGGGCTACACCTTC	CASSYRERQGYTF
many	14	TRBV19	TRBJ2-1	TRBD2	TGTGCCAGTAGTCATCTAGCGGGTTCACTTTTCCAGTTCTTC	CASSHLAGSLFQFF
-	14	TRBV5-1	TRBJ2-7	TRBD1	TGCGCCAGCAGCTACGGGACAGGCCTCTACGAGCAGTACTTC	CASSYGTGLYEQYF
once	16	TRBV19	TRBJ1-5	TRBD1	TGTGCCAGTAGTAAACAGGGGATAGGAAGCAATCAGCCCCAGCATTTT	CASSKQGIGSNQPQHF
-	13	TRBV28	TRBJ1-2	-	TGTGCCAGCAGACGGGGGATCGGCTATGGCTACACCTTC	CASRRGIGYGYTF
-	15	TRBV24-1	TRBJ1-2	-	TGTGCCACCAGTGATTCTACAGCCGTTAACTATGGCTACACCTTC	CATSDSTAVNYGYTF
once	17	TRBV19	TRBJ1-5	TRBD1	TGTGCCAGTAGTCCGATCGGGACAGGGGAACGCAATCAGCCCCAGCATTTT	CASSPIGTGERNQPQHF
-	14	TRBV7-9	TRBJ2-5	TRBD2	TGTGCCAGCACCGGACTAGCGGTCCAAGAGACCCAGTACTTC	CASTGLAVQETQYF
-	16	TRBV5-5	TRBJ2-1	-	TGTGCCAGCAGCCCGCCCCAGGGAAGCTCCTACAATGAGCAGTTCTTC	CASSPPQGSSYNEQFF
-	15	TRBV4-3	TRBJ1-2	TRBD1	TGCGCCAGCAGCCAAGTGTCCGGGACAGCATATGGCTACACCTTC	CASSQVSGTAYGYTF
-	16	TRBV18	TRBJ2-1	TRBD2	TGTGCCAGCTCACCACCGGGACTAGCGACAAACAATGAGCAGTTCTTC	CASSPPGLATNNEQFF
-	14	TRBV25-1	TRBJ2-3	-	TGTGCCAGCAGTGGTCGGGGTAGCACAGATACGCAGTATTTT	CASSGRGSTDTQYF
-	18	TRBV16	TRBJ1-5	TRBD1	TGTGCCAGCAGCCAATGGGGGACAGGGGGAATCAGCAATCAGCCCCAGCATTTT	CASSQWGTGGISNQPQHF
-	11	TRBV5-8	TRBJ2-7	TRBD1	TGTGCCAGCAGCCTCACAGGGGACCAGTACTTC	CASSLTGDQYF
-	17	TRBV19	TRBJ1-1	TRBD1	TGTGCCAGTACCGTATACCCAGGGGGAAAAGGGAACACTGAAGCTTTCTTT	CASTVYPGGKGNTEAFF
-	15	TRBV7-9	TRBJ2-7	TRBD1	TGTGCCAGCAGCCCCGGGACAGAGCCGGCCTACGAGCAGTACTTC	CASSPGTEPAYEQYF